A selection of T cell receptor beta chains follows, all from one sample in a study of identical twins. From the 5' RACE reads, TCRdb called clonotypes with MiXCR, one entry per CDR3 protein. The table has hundreds of thousands of distinct CDR3 sequences, roughly 9.4% seen once. The sequenced sample consisted of memory (CD45RO+) T cells sorted from blood. These receptors were collected from a woman aged 18-29 years in good health. The CDR3 runs from the conserved cysteine through the conserved F or W. D genes are given only for firm matches. Only some rows state a clone size, as once, few, many or a class for expanded clones.

j_call d_call v_call clone_size cdr3_aa cdr3_nt
TRBJ1-1 NA TRBV20-1 NA CSARRQSMNTEAFF TGCAGTGCCCGACGACAGTCCATGAACACTGAAGCTTTCTTT
TRBJ1-2 NA TRBV6-1 few CASSPGVGYGYTF TGTGCCAGCAGCCCAGGGGTGGGCTATGGCTACACCTTC
TRBJ2-3 NA TRBV29-1 many CSVPRQESTDTQYF TGCAGCGTACCCCGACAGGAGAGCACAGATACGCAGTATTTT
TRBJ2-2 NA TRBV12-3/TRBV12-4 many CASKDSPGELFF TGTGCCAGCAAGGACTCCCCCGGGGAGCTGTTTTTT
TRBJ2-1 TRBD2 TRBV5-6 NA CASGSGSWNEQFF TGTGCCAGCGGTAGCGGGAGTTGGAATGAGCAGTTCTTC
TRBJ2-3 TRBD2 TRBV13 few CASSSRTSGGAVDTQYF TGTGCCAGCAGCTCCAGGACTAGCGGGGGGGCCGTGGATACGCAGTATTTT
TRBJ1-6 NA TRBV5-1 few CASRSDGNSPLHF TGCGCCAGCAGATCGGACGGGAATTCACCCCTCCACTTT
TRBJ2-1 TRBD2 TRBV27 NA CASSLRGTSGNNEQFF TGTGCCAGCAGTTTACGCGGGACTAGCGGAAACAATGAGCAGTTCTTC
TRBJ2-2 NA TRBV19 few CASRPGSANTGELFF TGTGCCAGTAGGCCAGGAAGCGCGAACACCGGGGAGCTGTTTTTT
TRBJ2-5 TRBD2 TRBV20-1 NA CSAPGLAGQTQYF TGCAGTGCTCCGGGACTAGCGGGGCAGACCCAGTACTTC
TRBJ2-1 NA TRBV6-2/TRBV6-3 medium-sized CASTPPGIEQFF TGTGCCAGCACCCCACCCGGGATTGAGCAGTTCTTC
TRBJ2-7 TRBD2 TRBV5-1 few CASGKLGGPYEQYF TGCGCCAGCGGGAAGCTGGGAGGGCCCTACGAGCAGTACTTC
TRBJ2-3 NA TRBV11-3 few CASSPAGTDTQYF TGTGCCAGCAGCCCGGCTGGGACAGATACGCAGTATTTT
TRBJ2-2 NA TRBV11-1 few CASSFTLGRAAPTGELFF TGTGCCAGCAGCTTCACCCTCGGGCGAGCGGCACCCACCGGGGAGCTGTTTTTT
TRBJ2-7 TRBD2 TRBV6-2/TRBV6-3 few CASSWTSGGTTYEQYF TGTGCCAGCAGTTGGACTAGCGGGGGTACTACCTACGAGCAGTACTTC
TRBJ1-1 NA TRBV3-1 NA CASSQDALNTEAFF TGTGCCAGCAGCCAAGATGCTCTGAACACTGAAGCTTTCTTT
TRBJ2-7 TRBD2 TRBV12-3/TRBV12-4 many CASSFGASGRYEQYF TGTGCCAGCAGTTTTGGGGCTAGCGGTCGGTACGAGCAGTACTTC
TRBJ2-2 TRBD2 TRBV6-2/TRBV6-3 many CASRLAGGGNTGELFF TGTGCCAGCAGACTAGCGGGGGGTGGTAACACCGGGGAGCTGTTTTTT
TRBJ1-4 NA TRBV5-1 NA CASSLGSGSATNEKLFF TGCGCCAGCAGCTTGGGGTCCGGGAGTGCAACTAATGAAAAACTGTTTTTT
TRBJ1-2 TRBD1 TRBV7-8 NA CASSSYRGLDYGYTF TGTGCCAGCAGCTCTTACAGGGGTCTAGACTATGGCTACACCTTC
TRBJ2-5 NA TRBV9 many CASSPWAGETQYF TGTGCCAGCAGCCCTTGGGCAGGGGAGACCCAGTACTTC
TRBJ1-5 NA TRBV28 NA CASSFEGRGLGQPQHF TGTGCCAGCAGTTTTGAGGGCAGGGGCCTCGGTCAGCCCCAGCATTTT
TRBJ2-2 TRBD2 TRBV10-3 many CAISESYRLAAGYYTGELFF TGTGCCATCAGTGAGTCCTACCGGCTAGCGGCCGGATATTACACCGGGGAGCTGTTTTTT
TRBJ2-3 NA TRBV24-1 few CATSDPDTDTQYF TGTGCCACCAGTGATCCTGACACAGATACGCAGTATTTT